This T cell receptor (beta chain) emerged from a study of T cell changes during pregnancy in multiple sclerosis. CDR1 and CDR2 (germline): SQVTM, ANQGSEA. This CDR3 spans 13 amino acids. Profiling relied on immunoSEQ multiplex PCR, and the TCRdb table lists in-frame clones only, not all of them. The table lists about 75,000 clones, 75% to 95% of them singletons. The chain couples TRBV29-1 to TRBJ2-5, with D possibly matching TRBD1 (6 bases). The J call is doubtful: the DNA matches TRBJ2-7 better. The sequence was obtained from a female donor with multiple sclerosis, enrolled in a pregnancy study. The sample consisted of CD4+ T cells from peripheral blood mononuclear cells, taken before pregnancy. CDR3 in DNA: TGCAGCGTCCTGGACAGCGAGACCTACGAGCAGTACTTC. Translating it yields CSVLDSETYEQYF.